This TCR beta chain was identified in a study of T-cell reconstitution after alpha-beta-depleted transplantation in children. Points from the study as a whole: Hyperexpanded clones declined; after one year, newly produced T cells mostly supplied diversity. The study reportedly traced alpha-beta T cells about two months after transplant to several hundred expanded graft clones.

This clonotype came up a few times. Antigen specificity is unknown. As it was prepared, the TCRbeta library received unique molecular identifiers. From the PCR reads, TCRdb called clonotypes with MiXCR, one entry per CDR3 protein. Of about 290,000 distinct CDR3 sequences listed, 10% are singletons. This CDR3 is 14 amino acids long. Germline V lookup: CDR1 SGHTA, CDR2 FQGTGA. V was clipped by 5 bases and J by 6 bases, with 16 bases between them. The V call is TRBV7-3, the J call TRBJ1-2; a weak D match, TRBD1 (6 bases). This TCR was recovered from a boy in the first two years of life with acute myeloid leukemia, due to receive a stem cell transplant. The specimen comprised PBMCs, sampled before TCRalphabeta/CD19-depleted stem cell transplant. This CDR3 is CASSPMGTSHGYTF. CDR3 sequence (DNA): TGTGCCAGCAGCCCAATGGGGACATCCCATGGCTACACCTTC.